Listed below are T cell receptor beta chains from one sample, sequenced in a study of early T cells in non-severe SARS-CoV-2 infection. TCRdb used MiXCR to reprocess the 5' RACE reads, holding one entry per CDR3 protein. The sample holds about 29,000 distinct CDR3 sequences, over 3.5% seen once. Sequenced: whole blood. The receptors originated from an adult who was a healthcare worker with PCR-confirmed SARS-CoV-2 infection or an uninfected control (not recorded which). Each CDR3 is given with its conserved first and last residue. A D gene is named only where the DNA matches it firmly. The size field is filled for only some rows; it gives once, few, many or a size class.

j_gene	v_gene	abundance	d_gene	CDR3aa	CDR3nt
TRBJ1-2	TRBV9	many	TRBD1	CASSVAWDSYGYTF	TGTGCCAGCAGCGTAGCTTGGGACAGCTATGGCTACACCTTC
TRBJ1-1	TRBV21-1	few	NA	CASSKLCWATEAFF	TGTGCCAGCAGCAAACTGTGTTGGGCCACTGAAGCTTTCTTT
TRBJ2-6	TRBV3-1	medium-sized	TRBD2	CASSQEKSAGGANVLTF	TGTGCCAGCAGCCAAGAAAAATCAGCGGGAGGGGCCAACGTCCTGACTTTC
TRBJ2-1	TRBV20-1	NA	NA	CSARDPNGNNEQFF	TGCAGTGCTAGAGATCCGAACGGAAACAATGAGCAGTTCTTC
TRBJ2-6	TRBV28	medium-sized	NA	CASSSHTGANVLTF	TGTGCCAGCAGTAGCCACACCGGGGCCAACGTCCTGACTTTC
TRBJ2-7	TRBV6-6	many	NA	CASQPGSYEQYF	TGTGCCAGCCAACCCGGATCCTACGAGCAGTACTTC
TRBJ2-7	TRBV11-2	many	TRBD1	CASADRGSHEQYF	TGTGCCAGCGCGGACAGGGGATCGCACGAGCAGTACTTC
TRBJ2-7	TRBV7-2	many	TRBD1	CASRTGTGAYEQYF	TGTGCCAGCAGAACCGGGACAGGGGCCTACGAGCAGTACTTC
TRBJ2-3	TRBV28	NA	NA	CASIAGRTDTQYF	TGTGCCAGCATTGCAGGGCGCACAGATACGCAGTATTTT
TRBJ2-7	TRBV10-3	many	TRBD2	CAIGESGTRTGEQYF	TGTGCCATCGGGGAAAGCGGGACTCGGACGGGTGAGCAGTACTTC
TRBJ2-4	TRBV2	NA	TRBD2	CASRETSAGIQYF	TGTGCCAGCAGAGAGACTAGCGCGGGCATTCAGTACTTC
TRBJ1-2	TRBV12-3/TRBV12-4	many	NA	CASSNRRASYGYTF	TGTGCCAGCAGTAACCGACGGGCTTCCTATGGCTACACCTTC
TRBJ2-5	TRBV19	many	TRBD1	CASSAQGVAAETQYF	TGTGCCAGTAGTGCACAGGGGGTAGCGGCGGAGACCCAGTACTTC
TRBJ2-1	TRBV2	many	NA	CASMGREQFF	TGTGCCAGCATGGGGCGGGAGCAGTTCTTC
TRBJ2-7	TRBV6-2/TRBV6-3	few	TRBD1	CASRPGQGASIYEQYF	TGTGCCAGCAGACCGGGACAGGGAGCGTCTATCTACGAGCAGTACTTC
TRBJ2-7	TRBV11-2	NA	NA	CASSLTTEVSYEQYF	TGTGCCAGCAGCCTGACGACAGAAGTCTCCTACGAGCAGTACTTC
TRBJ2-2	TRBV29-1	few	TRBD1	CSVRSTGLRSGELFF	TGCAGCGTCCGATCGACAGGGCTTCGTAGCGGGGAGCTGTTTTTT
TRBJ2-2	TRBV29-1	many	NA	CSVGGRPGELFF	TGCAGCGTTGGAGGAAGACCCGGGGAGCTGTTTTTT
TRBJ2-1	TRBV7-9	many	NA	CASSLVNEQFF	TGTGCCAGCAGCTTAGTAAATGAGCAGTTCTTC
TRBJ2-1	TRBV5-1	many	TRBD1	CASSLPTGGDEQFF	TGCGCCAGCAGCTTGCCGACAGGGGGCGATGAGCAGTTCTTC
TRBJ2-5	TRBV11-2	few	NA	CASSPEVYSQETQYF	TGTGCCAGCAGCCCCGAGGTCTACTCACAAGAGACCCAGTACTTC
TRBJ1-5	TRBV12-3/TRBV12-4	many	NA	CASSLSLSNQPQHF	TGTGCCAGCAGTTTAAGTCTGAGCAATCAGCCCCAGCATTTT
TRBJ2-2	TRBV5-5	NA	TRBD2	CASSSTGTSGGLFF	TGTGCCAGCAGCTCAACCGGGACTAGCGGCGGGCTGTTTTTT
TRBJ2-4	TRBV5-1	NA	NA	CASSLSLALAKNIQYF	TGCGCCAGCAGCTTGAGCCTTGCCCTAGCCAAAAACATTCAGTACTTC
TRBJ2-1	TRBV29-1	many	TRBD2	CSVRGGASGRNYNEQFF	TGCAGCGTTAGGGGCGGCGCTAGCGGGAGGAACTACAATGAGCAGTTCTTC
TRBJ2-2	TRBV12-3/TRBV12-4	few	NA	CASRYDTGELFF	TGTGCCAGCAGATATGACACCGGGGAGCTGTTTTTT
TRBJ2-1	TRBV30	few	NA	CAWSVKSSYNEQFF	TGTGCCTGGAGTGTAAAGAGCTCCTACAATGAGCAGTTCTTC
TRBJ1-6	TRBV4-3	few	NA	CASSQGGSSANSPLHF	TGCGCCAGCAGCCAAGGAGGGTCCTCGGCTAATTCACCCCTCCACTTT
TRBJ1-2	TRBV7-9	NA	NA	CYSTGGTNYGYTF	TGCTATTCTACGGGCGGGACTAACTATGGCTACACCTTC
TRBJ2-1	TRBV20-1	NA	TRBD2	CSAEARTSGVNEQFF	TGCAGTGCTGAAGCGCGGACTAGCGGGGTCAATGAGCAGTTCTTC
TRBJ2-1	TRBV20-1	few	NA	CSAFSPGQKQFF	TGCAGTGCCTTTTCCCCCGGACAAAAGCAGTTCTTC